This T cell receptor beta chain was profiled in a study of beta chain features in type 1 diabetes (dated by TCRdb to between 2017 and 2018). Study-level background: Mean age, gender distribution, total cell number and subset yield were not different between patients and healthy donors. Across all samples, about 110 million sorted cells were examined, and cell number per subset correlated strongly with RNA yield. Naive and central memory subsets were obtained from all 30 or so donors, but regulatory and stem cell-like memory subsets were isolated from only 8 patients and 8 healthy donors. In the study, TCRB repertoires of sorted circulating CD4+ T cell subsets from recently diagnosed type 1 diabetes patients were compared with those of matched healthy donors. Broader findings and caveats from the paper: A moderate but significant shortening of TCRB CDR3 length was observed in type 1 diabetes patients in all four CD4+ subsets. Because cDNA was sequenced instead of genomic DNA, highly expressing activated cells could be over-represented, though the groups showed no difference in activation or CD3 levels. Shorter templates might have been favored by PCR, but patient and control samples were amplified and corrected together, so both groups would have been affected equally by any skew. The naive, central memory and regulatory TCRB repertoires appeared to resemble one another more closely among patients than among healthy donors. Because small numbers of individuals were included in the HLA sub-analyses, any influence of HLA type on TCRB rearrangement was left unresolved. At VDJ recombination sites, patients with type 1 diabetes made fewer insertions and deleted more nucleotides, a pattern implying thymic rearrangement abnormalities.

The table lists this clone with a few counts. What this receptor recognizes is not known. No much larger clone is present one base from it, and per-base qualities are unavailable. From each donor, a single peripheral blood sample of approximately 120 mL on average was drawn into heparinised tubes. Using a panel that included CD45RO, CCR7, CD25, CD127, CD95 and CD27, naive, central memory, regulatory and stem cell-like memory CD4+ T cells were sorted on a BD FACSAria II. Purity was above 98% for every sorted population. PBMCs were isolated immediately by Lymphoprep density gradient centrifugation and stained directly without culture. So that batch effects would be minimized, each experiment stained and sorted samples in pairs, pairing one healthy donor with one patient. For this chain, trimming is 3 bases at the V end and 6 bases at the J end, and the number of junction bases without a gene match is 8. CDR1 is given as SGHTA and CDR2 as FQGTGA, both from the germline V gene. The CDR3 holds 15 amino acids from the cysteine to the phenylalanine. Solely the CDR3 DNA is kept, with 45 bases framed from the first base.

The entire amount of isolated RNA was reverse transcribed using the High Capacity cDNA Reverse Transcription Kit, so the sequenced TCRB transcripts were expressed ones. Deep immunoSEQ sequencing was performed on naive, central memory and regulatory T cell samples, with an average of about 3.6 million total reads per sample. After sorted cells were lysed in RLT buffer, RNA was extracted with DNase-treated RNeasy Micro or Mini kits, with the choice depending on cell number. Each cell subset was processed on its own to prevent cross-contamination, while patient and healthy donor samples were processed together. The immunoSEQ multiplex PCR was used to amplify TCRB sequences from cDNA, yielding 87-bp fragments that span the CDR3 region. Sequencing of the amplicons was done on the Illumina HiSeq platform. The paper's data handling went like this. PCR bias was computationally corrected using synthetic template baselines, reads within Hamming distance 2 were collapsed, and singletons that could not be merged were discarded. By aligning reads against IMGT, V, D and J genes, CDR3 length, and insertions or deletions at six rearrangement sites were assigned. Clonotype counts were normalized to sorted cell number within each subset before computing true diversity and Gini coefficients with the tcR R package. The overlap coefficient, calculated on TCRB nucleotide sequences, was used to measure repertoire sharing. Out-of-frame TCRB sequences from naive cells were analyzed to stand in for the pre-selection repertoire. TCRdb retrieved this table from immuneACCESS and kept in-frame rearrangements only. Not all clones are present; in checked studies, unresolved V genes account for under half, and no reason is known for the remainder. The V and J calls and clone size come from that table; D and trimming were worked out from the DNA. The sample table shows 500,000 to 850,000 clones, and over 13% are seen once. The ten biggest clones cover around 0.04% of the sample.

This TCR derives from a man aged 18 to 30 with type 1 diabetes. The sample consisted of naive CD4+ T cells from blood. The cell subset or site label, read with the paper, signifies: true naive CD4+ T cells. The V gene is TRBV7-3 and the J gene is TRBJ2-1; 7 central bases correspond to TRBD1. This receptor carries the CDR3 CASSLVFRDSNEQFF. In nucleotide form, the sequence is TGTGCCAGCAGCTTGGTTTTCCGGGACAGCAATGAGCAGTTCTTC.